The 13 T cell receptor beta chains in this list originate from one sample, sequenced in a study of response to subunit inactivated influenza vaccine. TCRdb independently ran MiXCR on the RT-PCR reads; one entry per CDR3 protein. The sample lists hundreds of thousands of distinct CDR3 sequences; 14% were seen once. The sequencing here drew on PBMCs from blood, taken 14 to 15 days before vaccination. The receptors were sampled from a man in his fifties who received an inactivated influenza vaccine.

This chain joins TRBV5-1 and TRBJ2-3; weak D call: TRBD2 (5 bases). The V gene lost 0 bases and the J gene lost 0 bases, with 8 bases spanning the gap. Germline lookup yields CDR1 SGHRS and CDR2 YFSETQ. The CDR3 loop spans 15 amino acids. As DNA, the CDR3 is TGCGCCAGCAGCTTGGAGAGCGGAAGCACAGATACGCAGTATTTT. Its protein is CASSLESGSTDTQYF.

This clonotype was detected only a few times. This rearrangement joins TRBV18 to TRBJ1-1; no reliable D call. There are 16 residues in the CDR3. CDR1 KGHSH and CDR2 LQKENI come from the germline V gene. Trimming took off 6 bases at V and 0 bases at J, with 17 bases between the two ends. The CDR3 protein is CASSERVRQLNTEAFF. CDR3 nucleotides: TGTGCCAGCTCCGAAAGAGTGCGCCAGCTGAACACTGAAGCTTTCTTT.

In this sample, this clonotype turned up a few times. The chain has TRBV7-9 and TRBJ2-7, with D unresolved. The V end lost 6 bases, the J end lost 3 bases, and 12 bases lay between the germline ends. From germline, CDR1 is SEHNR and CDR2 FQNEAQ (reference sequence). The CDR3 is made up of 13 amino acids. The CDR3 DNA follows: TGTGCCAGCAGTAAGGGTTTCAACTACGAGCAGTACTTC. Translating gives CASSKGFNYEQYF.

This clonotype was picked up many times. The chain couples TRBV27 to TRBJ2-7, with 9 nucleotides matching TRBD1. CDR3 size: 14 residues. Germline CDR1 MNHEY, CDR2 SMNVEV (reference sequence). The trim removed 6 bases at V and 2 bases at J, leaving 5 bases unmatched. CDR3 residues: CASRGTGRPYEQYF. In DNA, the CDR3 is TGTGCCAGCAGGGGGACAGGGCGGCCCTACGAGCAGTACTTC.

In this sample, this clonotype turned up a few times. The gene calls are TRBV5-1 and TRBJ2-7; 9 bases fit TRBD2. Germline V gene data show CDR1 as SGHRS and CDR2 as YFSETQ. V lost 3 bases, J lost 0 bases, and 4 bases stayed unmatched. The CDR3 is 15 amino acids. CDR3 amino acids: CASSSLAGASYEQYF. Written as DNA, the CDR3 is TGCGCCAGCAGCTCTTTAGCGGGGGCCTCCTACGAGCAGTACTTC.

This clonotype was seen at least ten times. The chain combines TRBV7-2 with TRBJ2-1; 14 bases align to TRBD2. CDR1 and CDR2 from the germline V gene are SGHTA and FQGNSA. With 8 bases clipped from V and 10 bases from J, the junction kept 10 bases outside the gene matches. This CDR3 contains 15 residues. The CDR3 DNA is TGTGCCAGCGGTGCCGGGACTAGCGGGAGAAGAGAGCAGTTCTTC. Amino acid sequence: CASGAGTSGRREQFF.

This clonotype was counted a few times. V usage is TRBV7-9 and J usage is TRBJ2-3; D might be TRBD2 (5 bases). Per germline, CDR1 SEHNR and CDR2 FQNEAQ (reference sequence). This CDR3 region has 16 residues. The V and J ends lost 4 bases and 2 bases respectively, with 16 bases between them. The CDR3 DNA reads TGTGCCAGCAGCTCCCGGAGTCGAGGGTTCACAGATACGCAGTATTTT. Its protein product is CASSSRSRGFTDTQYF.

This clonotype was seen more than once but under ten times. The V and J genes are TRBV28 and TRBJ1-4; D perhaps matches TRBD1 (6 bases). V lost 8 bases, J lost 3 bases, and 13 bases lay in between. The CDR3 loop spans 14 amino acids. The germline gives CDR1 MDHEN, CDR2 SYDVKM. The CDR3 region is CASLFGGSNEKLFF. The CDR3 DNA sequence: TGTGCCAGCCTCTTTGGGGGCTCTAATGAAAAACTGTTTTTT.

In nucleotides, the CDR3 is TGCAGTGCTAGGTCCTCACCAAGTAGCAATCAGCCCCAGCATTTT. Amino acid sequence: CSARSSPSSNQPQHF. This sequence joins TRBV20-1 and TRBJ1-5; D is undetermined. V dropped 3 bases and J dropped 0 bases, with 12 bases sitting between them. CDR3 length: 15 residues. CDR1 and CDR2 from the germline V gene are DFQATT and SNEGSKA (reference sequence).

This chain links TRBV6-1 with TRBJ2-7, with 8 bases fitting TRBD2. J gave up 0 bases and V 5 bases, and 18 bases lay outside the gene matches. Germline lookup yields CDR1 MNHNS and CDR2 SASEGT. The CDR3 is made up of 19 amino acids. The CDR3 bases are TGTGCCAGCAGTAAAGGGGGGCGACTAGCGCGATCCCTCTCCTACGAGCAGTACTTC. It specifies CASSKGGRLARSLSYEQYF.

The chain recombines TRBV20-1 with TRBJ1-5; D is perhaps TRBD1 (5 bases). Looked up from germline, CDR1 is DFQATT and CDR2 is SNEGSKA (reference sequence). CDR3 length: 13 amino acids. Trimming shortened V by 4 bases and J by 6 bases, and 13 bases separated the two germline ends. The CDR3 loop is CSATETAAQPQHF. In DNA form, the CDR3 reads TGCAGTGCTACCGAGACAGCCGCTCAGCCCCAGCATTTT.

This clonotype was detected a few times. This chain joins TRBV29-1 and TRBJ2-1; D tentatively fits TRBD1 or TRBD2 (6 bases each). This CDR3 is 14 amino acids long. The germline V and J ends were trimmed by 3 bases and 7 bases, with 16 bases remaining between them. CDR1 SQVTM and CDR2 ANQGSEA come from the germline V gene. Written as DNA, the CDR3 is TGCAGCGTTGACCCCCGGGGGCCGGGAAATGAGCAGTTCTTC. Encoded protein: CSVDPRGPGNEQFF.

This clonotype was observed a handful of times. The chain recombines TRBV29-1 with TRBJ2-5; D tentatively fits TRBD1 or TRBD2 (5 bases each). This CDR3 region has 13 residues. Germline CDR1 and CDR2: SQVTM and ANQGSEA. The V gene lost 3 bases and the J gene lost 0 bases, with 8 bases spanning the gap. The CDR3 region has the DNA TGCAGCGTTGAGTGGGGGTACCAAGAGACCCAGTACTTC. This sequence encodes CSVEWGYQETQYF.